This T cell receptor beta chain comes out of a study of Ad26.COV2.S vaccination and SARS-CoV-2 variants. Study-level background: It was the COV1001 Ad26.COV2.S trial arm that included the donor. Study-level results: Substantial breadth was reportedly displayed by spike-specific CD8+ and CD4+ T cell responses after vaccination. Vaccine recipients posted higher spike-specific TCR breadth than their placebo counterparts.

On this clone: What it binds is unknown.

Treatment noted: roughly 18 received Ad26.COV2.S at low or high dose, single or two shots; 5 received placebo; per-sample allocation not given. The samples were gathered on day 63 after the first injection of vaccine or placebo. Built on an Ad26 vector, the vaccine expressed Wuhan-strain SARS-CoV-2 spike. Germline CDR1 and CDR2: SGHTA and FQGNSA. The CDR3 loop spans 14 amino acids. The trim removed 5 bases at V and 8 bases at J, leaving 5 bases unmatched. Profiling relied on immunoSEQ multiplex PCR, and the TCRdb table lists in-frame clones only, not all of them. The sample holds around 300,000 clones; about 87% are singletons and the top ten take approximately 5.9%.

The material sequenced was peripheral blood, taken in a trial of Ad26.COV2.S vaccine versus placebo. The receptor was isolated from a person between 18 and 65 years old who received the Ad26.COV2.S COVID-19 vaccine or a placebo. V and J are TRBV7-2 and TRBJ1-4; 10 bases line up with TRBD1. This CDR3 reads CASSAGTGAEKLFF. The CDR3 DNA reads TGTGCCAGCAGCGCAGGGACAGGGGCCGAAAAACTGTTTTTT.